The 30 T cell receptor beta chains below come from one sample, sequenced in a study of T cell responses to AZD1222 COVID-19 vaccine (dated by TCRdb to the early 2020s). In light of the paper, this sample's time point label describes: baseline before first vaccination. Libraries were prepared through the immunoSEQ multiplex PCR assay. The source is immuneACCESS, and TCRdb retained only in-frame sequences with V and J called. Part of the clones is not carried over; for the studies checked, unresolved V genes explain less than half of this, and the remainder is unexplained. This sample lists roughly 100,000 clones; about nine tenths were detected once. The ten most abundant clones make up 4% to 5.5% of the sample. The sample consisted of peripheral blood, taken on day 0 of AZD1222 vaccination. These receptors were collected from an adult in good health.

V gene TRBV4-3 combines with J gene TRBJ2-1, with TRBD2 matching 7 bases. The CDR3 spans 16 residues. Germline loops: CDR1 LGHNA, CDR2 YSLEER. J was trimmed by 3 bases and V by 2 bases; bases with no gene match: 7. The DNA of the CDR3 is TGCGCCAGCAGCCAAATAGACGGGACTAACTACAATGAGCAGTTCTTC. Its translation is CASSQIDGTNYNEQFF.

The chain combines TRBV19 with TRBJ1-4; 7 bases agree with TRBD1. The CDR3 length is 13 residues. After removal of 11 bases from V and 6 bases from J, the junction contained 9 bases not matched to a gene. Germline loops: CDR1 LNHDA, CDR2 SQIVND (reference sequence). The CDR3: CAGGGQRDEKLFF. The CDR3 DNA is TGTGCCGGCGGGGGACAGAGAGATGAAAAACTGTTTTTT.

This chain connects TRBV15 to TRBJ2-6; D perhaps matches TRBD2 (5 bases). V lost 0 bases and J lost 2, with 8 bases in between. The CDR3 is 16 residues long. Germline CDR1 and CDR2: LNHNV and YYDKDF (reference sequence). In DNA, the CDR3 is TGTGCCACCAGCAGAGATGCGGGTGCTGGGGCCAACGTCCTGACTTTC. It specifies CATSRDAGAGANVLTF.

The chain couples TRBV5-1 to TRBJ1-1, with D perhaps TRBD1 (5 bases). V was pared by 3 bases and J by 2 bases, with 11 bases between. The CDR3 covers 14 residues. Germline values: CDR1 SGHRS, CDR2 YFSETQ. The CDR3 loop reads CASSSGDGNTEAFF. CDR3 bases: TGCGCCAGCAGCTCTGGGGACGGTAACACTGAAGCTTTCTTT.

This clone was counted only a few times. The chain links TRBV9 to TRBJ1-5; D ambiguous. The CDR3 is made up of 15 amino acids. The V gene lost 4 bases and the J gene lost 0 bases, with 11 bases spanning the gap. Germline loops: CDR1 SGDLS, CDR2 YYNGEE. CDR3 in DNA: TGTGCCAGCAGCCCCGAGGGATATAGCAATCAGCCCCAGCATTTT. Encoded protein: CASSPEGYSNQPQHF.

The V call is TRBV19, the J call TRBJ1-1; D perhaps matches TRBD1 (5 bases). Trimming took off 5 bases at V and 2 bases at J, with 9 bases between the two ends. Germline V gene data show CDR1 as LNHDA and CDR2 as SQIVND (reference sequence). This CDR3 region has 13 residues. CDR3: CASSEGLNTEAFF. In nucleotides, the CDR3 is TGTGCCAGTAGTGAGGGACTAAACACTGAAGCTTTCTTT.

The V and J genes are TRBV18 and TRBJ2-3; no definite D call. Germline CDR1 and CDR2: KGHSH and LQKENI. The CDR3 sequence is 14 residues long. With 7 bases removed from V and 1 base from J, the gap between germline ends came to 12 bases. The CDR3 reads CASCAFSGTDTQYF. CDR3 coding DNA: TGTGCCAGCTGCGCCTTCTCCGGCACAGATACGCAGTATTTT. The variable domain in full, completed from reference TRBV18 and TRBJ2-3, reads NAGVMQNPRHLVRRRGQEARLRCSPMKGHSHVYWYRQLPEEGLKFMVYLQKENIIDESGMPKERFSAEFPKEGPSILRIQQVVRGDSAAYFCASCAFSGTDTQYFGPGTRLTVL.

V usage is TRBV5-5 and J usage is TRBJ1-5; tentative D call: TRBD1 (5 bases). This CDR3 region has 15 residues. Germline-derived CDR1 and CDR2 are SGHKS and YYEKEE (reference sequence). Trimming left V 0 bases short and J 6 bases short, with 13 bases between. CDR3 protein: CASSLGSGISQPQHF. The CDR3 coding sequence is TGTGCCAGCAGCTTGGGATCAGGGATCTCTCAGCCCCAGCATTTT.

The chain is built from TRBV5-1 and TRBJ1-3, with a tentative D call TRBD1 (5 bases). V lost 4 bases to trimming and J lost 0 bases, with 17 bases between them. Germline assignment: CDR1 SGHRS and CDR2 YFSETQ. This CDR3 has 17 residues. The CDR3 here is CASSRLGRDFSGNTIYF. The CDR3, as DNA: TGCGCCAGCAGCCGACTTGGACGGGACTTCTCTGGAAACACCATATATTTT. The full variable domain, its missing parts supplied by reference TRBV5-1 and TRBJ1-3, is KAGVTQTPRYLIKTRGQQVTLSCSPISGHRSVSWYQQTPGQGLQFLFEYFSETQRNKGNFPGRFSGRQFSNSRSEMNVSTLELGDSALYLCASSRLGRDFSGNTIYFGEGSWLTVV.

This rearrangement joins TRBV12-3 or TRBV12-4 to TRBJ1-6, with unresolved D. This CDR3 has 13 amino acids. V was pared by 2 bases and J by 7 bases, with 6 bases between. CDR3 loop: CASSLYRNSPLHF. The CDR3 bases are TGTGCCAGCAGTTTATATCGGAATTCACCCCTCCACTTT.

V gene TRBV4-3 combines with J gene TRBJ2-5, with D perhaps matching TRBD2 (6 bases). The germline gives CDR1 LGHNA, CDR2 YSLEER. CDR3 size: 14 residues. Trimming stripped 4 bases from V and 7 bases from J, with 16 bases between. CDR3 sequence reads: CASSPGLSDPTQYF. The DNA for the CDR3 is TGCGCCAGCAGCCCCGGACTAAGCGACCCGACCCAGTACTTC.

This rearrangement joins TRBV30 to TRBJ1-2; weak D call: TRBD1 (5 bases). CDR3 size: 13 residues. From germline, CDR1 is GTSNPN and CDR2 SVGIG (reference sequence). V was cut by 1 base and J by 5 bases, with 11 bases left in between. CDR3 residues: CAWSGDGIYGYTF. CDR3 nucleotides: TGTGCCTGGAGTGGGGACGGAATATATGGCTACACCTTC.

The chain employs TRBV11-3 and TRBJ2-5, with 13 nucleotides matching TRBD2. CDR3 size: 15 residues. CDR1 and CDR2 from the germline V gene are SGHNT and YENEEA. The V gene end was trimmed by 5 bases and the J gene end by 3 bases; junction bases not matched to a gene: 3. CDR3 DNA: TGTGCCAGCAGCCCGGGGACTAGCGGGGAAGAGACCCAGTACTTC. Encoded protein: CASSPGTSGEETQYF.

CDR3: CASSSGGYGYTF. The DNA for the CDR3 is TGTGCCAGCAGTTCGGGCGGGTATGGCTACACCTTC. The gene calls are TRBV27 and TRBJ1-2; D gene unclear. The V end lost 4 bases, the J end lost 5 bases, and 8 bases lay between the germline ends. The CDR3 spans 12 residues. CDR1 is MNHEY and CDR2 is SMNVEV in the germline V gene (reference sequence).

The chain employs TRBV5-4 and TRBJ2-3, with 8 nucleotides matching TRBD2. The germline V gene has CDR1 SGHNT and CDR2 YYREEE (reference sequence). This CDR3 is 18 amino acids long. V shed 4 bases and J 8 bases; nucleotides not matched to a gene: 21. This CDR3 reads CASSPPGGGLPSPFTQYF. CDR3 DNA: TGTGCCAGCAGCCCCCCGGGGGGGGGACTTCCCTCCCCATTTACGCAGTATTTT.

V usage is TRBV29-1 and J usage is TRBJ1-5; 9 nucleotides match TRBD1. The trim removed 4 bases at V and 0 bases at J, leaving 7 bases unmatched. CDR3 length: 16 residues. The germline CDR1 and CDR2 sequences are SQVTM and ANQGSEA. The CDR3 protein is CSVGTGGHDSNQPQHF. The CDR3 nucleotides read TGCAGCGTTGGTACAGGGGGCCACGATAGCAATCAGCCCCAGCATTTT. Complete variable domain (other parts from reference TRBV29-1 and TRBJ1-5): SAVISQKPSRDICQRGTSLTIQCQVDSQVTMMFWYRQQPGQSLTLIATANQGSEATYESGFVIDKFPISRPNLTFSTLTVSNMSPEDSSIYLCSVGTGGHDSNQPQHFGDGTRLSIL.

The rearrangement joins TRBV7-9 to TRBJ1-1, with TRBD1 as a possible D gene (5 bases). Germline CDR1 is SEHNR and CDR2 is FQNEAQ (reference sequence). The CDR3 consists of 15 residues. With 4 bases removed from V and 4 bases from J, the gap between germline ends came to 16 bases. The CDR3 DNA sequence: TGTGCCAGCAGCTCCCATCAGACAGTGGGCACTGAAGCTTTCTTT. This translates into CASSSHQTVGTEAFF.

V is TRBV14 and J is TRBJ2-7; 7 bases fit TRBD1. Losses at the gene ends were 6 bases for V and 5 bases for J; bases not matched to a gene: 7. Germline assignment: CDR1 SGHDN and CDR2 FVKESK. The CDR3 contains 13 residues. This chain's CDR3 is CASRRNRGNEQYF. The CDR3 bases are TGTGCCAGCAGACGGAACAGGGGCAACGAGCAGTACTTC. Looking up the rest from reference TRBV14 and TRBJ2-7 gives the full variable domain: EAGVTQFPSHSVIEKGQTVTLRCDPISGHDNLYWYRRVMGKEIKFLLHFVKESKQDESGMPNNRFLAERTGGTYSTLKVQPAELEDSGVYFCASRRNRGNEQYFGPGTRLTVT.

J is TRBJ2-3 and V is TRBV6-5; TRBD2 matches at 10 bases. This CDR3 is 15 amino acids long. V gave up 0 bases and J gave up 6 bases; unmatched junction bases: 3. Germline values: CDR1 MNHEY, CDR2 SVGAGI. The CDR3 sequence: CASSYSTAGGDTQYF. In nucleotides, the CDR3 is TGTGCCAGCAGTTACTCGACAGCGGGGGGGGATACGCAGTATTTT.

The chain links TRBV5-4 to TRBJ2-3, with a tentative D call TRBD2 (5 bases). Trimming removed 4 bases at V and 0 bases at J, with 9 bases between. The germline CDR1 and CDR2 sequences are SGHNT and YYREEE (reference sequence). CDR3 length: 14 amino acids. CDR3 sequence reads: CASSPSGSTDTQYF. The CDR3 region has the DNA TGTGCCAGCAGCCCGTCGGGGAGCACAGATACGCAGTATTTT. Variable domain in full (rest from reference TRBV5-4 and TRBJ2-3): ETGVTQSPTHLIKTRGQQVTLRCSSQSGHNTVSWYQQALGQGPQFIFQYYREEENGRGNFPPRFSGLQFPNYSSELNVNALELDDSALYLCASSPSGSTDTQYFGPGTRLTVL.

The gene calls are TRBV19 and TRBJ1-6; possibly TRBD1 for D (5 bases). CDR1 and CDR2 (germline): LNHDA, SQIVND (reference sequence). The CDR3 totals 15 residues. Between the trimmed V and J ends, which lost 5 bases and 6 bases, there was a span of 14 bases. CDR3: CASSDSGLGNSPLHF. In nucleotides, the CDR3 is TGTGCCAGTAGTGACAGTGGCTTGGGTAATTCACCCCTCCACTTT.

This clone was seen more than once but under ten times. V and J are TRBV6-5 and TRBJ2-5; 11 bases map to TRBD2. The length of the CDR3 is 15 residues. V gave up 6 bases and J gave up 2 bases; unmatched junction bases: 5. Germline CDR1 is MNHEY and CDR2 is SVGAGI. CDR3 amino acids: CASSRLAGGQETQYF. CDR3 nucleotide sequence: TGTGCCAGCAGCCGTCTAGCGGGGGGTCAAGAGACCCAGTACTTC.

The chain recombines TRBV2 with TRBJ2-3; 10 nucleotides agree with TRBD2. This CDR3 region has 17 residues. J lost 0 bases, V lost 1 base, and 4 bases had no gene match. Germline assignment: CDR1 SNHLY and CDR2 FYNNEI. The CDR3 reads CASSEVSSGGSTDTQYF. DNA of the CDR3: TGTGCCAGCAGTGAAGTTTCTAGCGGGGGCAGCACAGATACGCAGTATTTT.

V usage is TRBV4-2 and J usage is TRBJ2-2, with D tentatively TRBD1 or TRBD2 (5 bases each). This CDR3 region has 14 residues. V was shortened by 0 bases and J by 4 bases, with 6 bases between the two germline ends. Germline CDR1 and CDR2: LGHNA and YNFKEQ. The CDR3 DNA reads TGTGCCAGCAGCCAAGAGGGACCCACCGGGGAGCTGTTTTTT. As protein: CASSQEGPTGELFF.

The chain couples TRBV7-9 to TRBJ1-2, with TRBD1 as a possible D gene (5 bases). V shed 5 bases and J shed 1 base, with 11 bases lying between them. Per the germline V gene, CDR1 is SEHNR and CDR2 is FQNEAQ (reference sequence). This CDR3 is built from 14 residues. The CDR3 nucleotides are TGTGCCAGCAGCGGGGTGACAGTTAACTATGGCTACACCTTC. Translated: CASSGVTVNYGYTF.

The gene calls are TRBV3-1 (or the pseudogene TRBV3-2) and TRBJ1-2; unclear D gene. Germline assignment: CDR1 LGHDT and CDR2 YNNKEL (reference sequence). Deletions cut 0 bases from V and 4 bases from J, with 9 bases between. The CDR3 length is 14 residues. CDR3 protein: CASSQEAKAYGYTF. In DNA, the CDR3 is TGTGCCAGCAGCCAAGAAGCCAAGGCCTATGGCTACACCTTC.

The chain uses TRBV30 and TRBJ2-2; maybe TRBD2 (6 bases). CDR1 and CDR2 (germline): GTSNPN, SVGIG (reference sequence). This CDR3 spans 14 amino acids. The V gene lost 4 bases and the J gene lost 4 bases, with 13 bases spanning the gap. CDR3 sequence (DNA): TGTGCCTGGATCGGGGGTGACGGCACCGGGGAGCTGTTTTTT. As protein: CAWIGGDGTGELFF.

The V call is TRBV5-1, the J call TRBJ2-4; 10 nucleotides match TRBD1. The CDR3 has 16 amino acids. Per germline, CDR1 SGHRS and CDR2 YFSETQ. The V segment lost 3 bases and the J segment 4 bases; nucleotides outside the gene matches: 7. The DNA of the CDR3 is TGCGCCAGCAGCTCCGGGACAGGGGAAGGTAAAAACATTCAGTACTTC. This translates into CASSSGTGEGKNIQYF.

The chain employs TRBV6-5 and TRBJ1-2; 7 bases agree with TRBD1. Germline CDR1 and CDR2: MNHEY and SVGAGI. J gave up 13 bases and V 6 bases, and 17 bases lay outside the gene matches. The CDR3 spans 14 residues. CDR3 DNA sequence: TGTGCCAGCAGAGACGCCGGGACAGCCAGTCTTGGCACCTTC. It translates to CASRDAGTASLGTF.

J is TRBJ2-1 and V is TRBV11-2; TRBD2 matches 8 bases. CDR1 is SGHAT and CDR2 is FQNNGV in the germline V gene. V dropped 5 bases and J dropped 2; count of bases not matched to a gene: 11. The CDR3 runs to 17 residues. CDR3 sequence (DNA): TGTGCCAGCAGCACCATACTAGCGGCCGGAGCCTACAATGAGCAGTTCTTC. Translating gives CASSTILAAGAYNEQFF.